The 23 T cell receptor beta chains reported below all come from one sample, sequenced in a study of T cell responses to AZD1222 COVID-19 vaccine. Method: immunoSEQ multiplex PCR; TCRdb's copy keeps in-frame clones and lacks some. The sample holds roughly 110,000 clones, roughly 90% seen once. The sample in question was peripheral blood, obtained on day 0 of AZD1222 vaccination. These receptors were taken from an adult in good health.

The rearrangement uses TRBV4-3 and TRBJ2-3, with 13 nucleotides matching TRBD2. Germline-derived CDR1 and CDR2 are LGHNA and YSLEER. V shed 4 bases, J shed 6 bases, and the junction held 7 bases outside the gene matches. The CDR3 is 16 amino acids. Here the CDR3 DNA reads TGCGCCAGCAGCCGAGGACTAGCGGGAGCGTCGGATACGCAGTATTTT. It specifies CASSRGLAGASDTQYF.

The chain links TRBV4-1 to TRBJ1-2, with a tentative D call TRBD1 (6 bases). In germline, CDR1 is MGHRA, CDR2 YSYEKL. V lost 4 bases and J 4 bases, leaving 10 bases between the germline ends. This CDR3 spans 13 amino acids. Here the CDR3 reads CASSPGRGYGYTF. CDR3 bases: TGCGCCAGCAGCCCTGGCAGGGGCTATGGCTACACCTTC.

The chain combines TRBV5-1 with TRBJ2-2; D gene uncertain. The CDR3 loop spans 15 amino acids. Trimming stripped 4 bases from V and 1 base from J, with 11 bases between. The germline CDR1 and CDR2 sequences are SGHRS and YFSETQ. The CDR3 nucleotides are TGCGCCAGCAGCAGGGCACGGCAGAACACCGGGGAGCTGTTTTTT. It encodes CASSRARQNTGELFF.

V and J are TRBV4-1 and TRBJ2-7; 9 bases are shared with TRBD2. Germline V CDR1 and CDR2: MGHRA, YSYEKL. The CDR3 is 14 residues long. V dropped 1 base and J dropped 3; count of bases not matched to a gene: 1. CDR3 DNA: TGCGCCAGCAGCCAAGGACTAGCGGTCTACGAGCAGTACTTC. It translates to CASSQGLAVYEQYF.

The V and J genes are TRBV27 and TRBJ2-1; maybe TRBD2 (5 bases). Per germline, CDR1 MNHEY and CDR2 SMNVEV (reference sequence). Trimming left V 3 bases short and J 7 bases short, with 10 bases between. The CDR3 consists of 13 residues. CDR3 residues: CASSFRTANEQFF. The CDR3 coding sequence is TGTGCCAGCAGTTTTCGGACTGCGAATGAGCAGTTCTTC.

The J gene is TRBJ1-2, the V gene TRBV19; D is possibly TRBD1 (5 bases). The CDR3 extends over 14 amino acids. V lost 3 bases and J 3 bases, leaving 11 bases between the germline ends. CDR1 and CDR2 from the germline V gene are LNHDA and SQIVND (reference sequence). The CDR3 bases are TGTGCCAGTAGTATGAGGCGGGGCGACTATGGCTACACCTTC. Translation gives CASSMRRGDYGYTF.

This chain uses TRBV7-3 with TRBJ1-2, with D possibly matching TRBD1 (5 bases). This CDR3 is 16 amino acids long. The V end lost 5 bases, the J end lost 0 bases, and 16 bases lay between the germline ends. Germline assignment: CDR1 SGHTA and CDR2 FQGTGA. CDR3 bases: TGTGCCAGCAGCGATGGGCTGGGACGAACTAACTATGGCTACACCTTC. Translation gives CASSDGLGRTNYGYTF. Supplemented by reference TRBV7-3 and TRBJ1-2, the full variable domain reads GAGVSQTPSNKVTEKGKYVELRCDPISGHTALYWYRQSLGQGPEFLIYFQGTGAADDSGLPNDRFFAVRPEGSVSTLKIQRTERGDSAVYLCASSDGLGRTNYGYTFGSGTRLTVV.

The V gene is TRBV7-9, the J gene TRBJ1-1; D gene unclear. The germline V gene has CDR1 SEHNR and CDR2 FQNEAQ (reference sequence). Trimming cost V 5 bases and J 11 bases, with 12 bases left between them. The CDR3 runs to 11 residues. CDR3: CASSQGIWAFF. The CDR3, as DNA: TGTGCCAGCAGCCAAGGTATTTGGGCTTTCTTT. The variable domain in full, with the rest retrieved from reference TRBV7-9 and TRBJ1-1, is DTGVSQNPRHKITKRGQNVTFRCDPISEHNRLYWYRQTLGQGPEFLTYFQNEAQLEKSRLLSDRFSAERPKGSFSTLEIQRTEQGDSAMYLCASSQGIWAFFGQGTRLTVV.

The rearrangement links TRBV25-1 to TRBJ2-7; perhaps TRBD2 as D (6 bases). V lost 1 base and J 2 bases, leaving 12 bases between the germline ends. Germline-derived CDR1 and CDR2 are MGHDK and SYGVNS. The CDR3 is 15 amino acids. CDR3 in amino acids: CASSELEGNTYEQYF. The DNA of the CDR3 is TGTGCCAGCAGTGAATTGGAGGGGAACACCTACGAGCAGTACTTC.

The CDR3 nucleotides are TGTGCCAGCAGTTCTTTCCGGCCGGGACAGGGGGTGTTAAATCAGCCCCAGCATTTT. It translates to CASSSFRPGQGVLNQPQHF. The rearrangement joins TRBV28 to TRBJ1-5; 11 bases align to TRBD1. CDR3 size: 19 residues. V was clipped by 4 bases and J by 4 bases; unmatched bases: 15. Per the germline V gene, CDR1 is MDHEN and CDR2 is SYDVKM. Combining the CDR3 with reference TRBV28 and TRBJ1-5 gives the whole variable domain DVKVTQSSRYLVKRTGEKVFLECVQDMDHENMFWYRQDPGLGLRLIYFSYDVKMKEKGDIPEGYSVSREKKERFSLILESASTNQTSMYLCASSSFRPGQGVLNQPQHFGDGTRLSIL.

The J gene is TRBJ2-3, the V gene TRBV11-2; D call uncertain. The CDR3 is made up of 13 amino acids. Germline values: CDR1 SGHAT, CDR2 FQNNGV. The V end lost 6 bases, the J end lost 6 bases, and 13 bases lay between the germline ends. CDR3 protein: CASRSLAMDTQYF. The DNA of the CDR3 is TGTGCCAGCAGGTCCCTTGCCATGGATACGCAGTATTTT.

The V and J genes are TRBV7-9 and TRBJ2-7; 7 nucleotides align to TRBD2. The V gene's germline CDR1 is SEHNR and CDR2 FQNEAQ (reference sequence). The V segment lost 5 bases and the J segment 1 base; nucleotides outside the gene matches: 17. The CDR3 is 18 residues long. In DNA, the CDR3 is TGTGCCAGCAGCCAAGGTAGAGCTAGCGGTTATATATCCTACGAGCAGTACTTC. Translation: CASSQGRASGYISYEQYF. Supplemented by reference TRBV7-9 and TRBJ2-7, the full variable domain reads DTGVSQNPRHKITKRGQNVTFRCDPISEHNRLYWYRQTLGQGPEFLTYFQNEAQLEKSRLLSDRFSAERPKGSFSTLEIQRTEQGDSAMYLCASSQGRASGYISYEQYFGPGTRLTVT.

The chain links TRBV4-1 to TRBJ1-3; 10 nucleotides line up with TRBD1. The CDR3 contains 18 residues. The J segment lost 4 bases and the V segment lost 1 base, leaving 10 bases of the junction unmatched. Per germline, CDR1 MGHRA and CDR2 YSYEKL. Here the CDR3 DNA reads TGCGCCAGCAGCCAAGGGGGACCGGGACAGGGGAGAGGAAACACCATATATTTT. Protein: CASSQGGPGQGRGNTIYF.

The chain carries TRBV7-8 and TRBJ2-1; 7 bases align to TRBD1. Germline CDR1 SGHVS, CDR2 FQNEAQ. Trimming at V came to 1 base and at J to 8 bases, leaving 2 bases not matched to a gene. The CDR3 is 13 residues long. Here the CDR3 reads CASSLETGDEQFF. CDR3 coding DNA: TGTGCCAGCAGCTTAGAAACAGGGGATGAGCAGTTCTTC.

The chain uses TRBV21-1 and TRBJ2-6; the tabulated D call, TRBD1, remains unverified against the DNA. TRBV21-1 is classified as a pseudogene. CDR3 length equals 16 residues. The CDR3 sequence is CASSCSGTGGPNVLTF. CDR3 in DNA: TGTGCCAGCAGCTGCAGCGGGACAGGGGGGCCCAACGTCCTGACTTTC.

The chain carries TRBV7-9 and TRBJ1-2, with 7 bases identical to TRBD1. Germline CDR1 and CDR2: SEHNR and FQNEAQ (reference sequence). The CDR3 has 16 amino acids. The J segment lost 6 bases and the V segment lost 5 bases, leaving 15 bases of the junction unmatched. In DNA, the CDR3 is TGTGCCAGCAGCCCTGTCGGAAGGGGGCGAGGGGATGGCTACACCTTC. Residues: CASSPVGRGRGDGYTF.

This clone was picked up a small number of times. The rearrangement links TRBV24-1 to TRBJ2-3; TRBD2 is a possible D gene (6 bases). Germline V gene lookup returns CDR1 KGHDR and CDR2 SFDVKD. V was trimmed by 3 bases and J by 2 bases, leaving 17 bases between them. This CDR3 is 17 amino acids long. The CDR3 nucleotides are TGTGCCACCAGTGATGGGTACCTCGGGACTCTCACAGATACGCAGTATTTT. Translating gives CATSDGYLGTLTDTQYF.

The chain joins TRBV7-3 to TRBJ1-3, with D uncertain. Germline V gene sequence: CDR1 SGHTA, CDR2 FQGTGA. Trimming took off 6 bases at V and 4 bases at J, with 10 bases between the two ends. This CDR3 comprises 13 residues. The CDR3 nucleotides are TGTGCCAGCAGGTCCCAAGGAGGAAACACCATATATTTT. Encoded protein: CASRSQGGNTIYF. Drawing the rest from reference TRBV7-3 and TRBJ1-3, the complete variable domain is GAGVSQTPSNKVTEKGKYVELRCDPISGHTALYWYRQSLGQGPEFLIYFQGTGAADDSGLPNDRFFAVRPEGSVSTLKIQRTERGDSAVYLCASRSQGGNTIYFGEGSWLTVV.

The chain recombines TRBV18 with TRBJ1-5; D is ambiguous. Looked up from germline, CDR1 is KGHSH and CDR2 is LQKENI. The V end was cut by 0 bases, the J end by 3 bases, with 9 bases between. This CDR3 contains 15 residues. The CDR3 loop reads CASSPPRQVNQPQHF. CDR3 bases: TGTGCCAGCTCACCACCGCGGCAGGTCAATCAGCCCCAGCATTTT. The full variable domain, completed using reference TRBV18 and TRBJ1-5, is NAGVMQNPRHLVRRRGQEARLRCSPMKGHSHVYWYRQLPEEGLKFMVYLQKENIIDESGMPKERFSAEFPKEGPSILRIQQVVRGDSAAYFCASSPPRQVNQPQHFGDGTRLSIL.

The chain combines TRBV4-2 with TRBJ1-2; 9 bases line up with TRBD1. CDR3 length: 15 amino acids. In germline, CDR1 is LGHNA, CDR2 YNFKEQ. Unmatched junction bases numbered 11, after V lost 5 bases and J lost 7 bases. CDR3 DNA sequence: TGTGCCAGCAGCGAACCGGGACAGGGATATCTTGGCTACACCTTC. Protein sequence: CASSEPGQGYLGYTF.

The V call is TRBV19, the J call TRBJ2-7, with D possibly being TRBD2 (6 bases). The CDR3 is 14 residues long. The V gene's germline CDR1 is LNHDA and CDR2 SQIVND (reference sequence). V was shortened by 7 bases and J by 2 bases, with 15 bases between the two germline ends. In nucleotides, the CDR3 is TGTGCCAGTACCCCGATGGCGGGGCCCTACGAGCAGTACTTC. This gives the protein CASTPMAGPYEQYF.

J is TRBJ1-5 and V is TRBV12-5; D remains ambiguous. This CDR3 is built from 15 residues. V was cut by 6 bases and J by 4 bases, with 16 bases left in between. The V gene's germline CDR1 is LGHNT and CDR2 FRNRAP. The CDR3 DNA is TGTGCTAGTGGGAGAGACGCCCTAGGGAATCAGCCCCAGCATTTT. The encoded protein is CASGRDALGNQPQHF. Drawing the rest from reference TRBV12-5 and TRBJ1-5, the complete variable domain is DARVTQTPRHKVTEMGQEVTMRCQPILGHNTVFWYRQTMMQGLELLAYFRNRAPLDDSGMPKDRFSAEMPDATLATLKIQPSEPRDSAVYFCASGRDALGNQPQHFGDGTRLSIL.

The V call is TRBV27, the J call TRBJ1-1, with 7 bases that match TRBD1. CDR3 size: 16 residues. Germline V gene sequence: CDR1 MNHEY, CDR2 SMNVEV (reference sequence). V shed 1 base and J 1 base; nucleotides not matched to a gene: 6. CDR3 amino acids: CASSLYSRTGNTEAFF. DNA of the CDR3: TGTGCCAGCAGTTTATATTCGAGGACAGGGAACACTGAAGCTTTCTTT.